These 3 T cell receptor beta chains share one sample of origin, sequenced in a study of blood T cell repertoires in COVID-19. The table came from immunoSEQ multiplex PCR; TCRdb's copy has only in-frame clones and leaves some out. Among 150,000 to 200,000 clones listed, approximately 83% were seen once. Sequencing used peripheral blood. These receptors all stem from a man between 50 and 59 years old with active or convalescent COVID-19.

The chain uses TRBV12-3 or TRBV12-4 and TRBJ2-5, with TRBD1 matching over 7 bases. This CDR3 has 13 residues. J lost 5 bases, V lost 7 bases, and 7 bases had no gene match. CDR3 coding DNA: TGTGCCAGCAATCTACAGGGGTTGGAGACCCAGTACTTC. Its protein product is CASNLQGLETQYF.

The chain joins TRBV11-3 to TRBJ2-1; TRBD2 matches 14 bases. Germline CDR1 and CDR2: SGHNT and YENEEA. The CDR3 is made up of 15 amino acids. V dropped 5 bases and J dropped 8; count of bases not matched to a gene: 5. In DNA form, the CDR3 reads TGTGCCAGCAGCCGCGGGACTAGCGGGAGCGATGAGCAGTTCTTC. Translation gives CASSRGTSGSDEQFF.

The CDR3 spells CASSPYLGPQETQYF. In nucleotides, the CDR3 is TGTGCCAGCAGCCCCTACCTTGGGCCGCAAGAGACCCAGTACTTC. V gene TRBV14 combines with J gene TRBJ2-5; D gene uncertain. Trimming pared 4 bases from V and 2 bases from J, leaving 14 bases between. The CDR3 has 15 residues. Germline values: CDR1 SGHDN, CDR2 FVKESK.